These 2 T cell receptor beta chains were all obtained from the same sample, sequenced in a study of shared clonotypes between healthy human individuals (dated by TCRdb to 2018 to 2020). Receptor libraries were prepared by the immunoSEQ multiplex PCR assay. The source is immuneACCESS, and TCRdb retained only in-frame sequences with V and J called. Part of the clones is not carried over; for the studies checked, unresolved V genes explain less than half of this, and the remainder is unexplained. This sample gives millions of clones in total; 80% to 95% of them show up just once. About 0.39% of the sample lies in the top ten. Specimen: naive CD4+ T cells from PBMCs. In the paper's terms, the cell subset or site label means: CD45RA+ positively selected. Source of these receptors: a man aged 18 to 29 in good health. Some clones in this sample may be carry-over from other donors' samples.

The chain combines TRBV10-2 with TRBJ1-1; TRBD1 aligns across 7 bases. From germline, CDR1 is WSHSY and CDR2 SAAADI. This CDR3 spans 14 amino acids. Trimming removed 4 bases from V and 5 bases from J; junction bases left unmatched: 7. CDR3 coding DNA: TGCGCCAGCAGTGGACCAGGGGGGAGGACTGAAGCTTTCTTT. Translated: CASSGPGGRTEAFF.

The chain uses TRBV19 and TRBJ1-2, with D possibly being TRBD1 (5 bases). Deletions cut 2 bases from V and 4 bases from J, with 17 bases between. This CDR3 region has 16 residues. Germline CDR1 and CDR2: LNHDA and SQIVND (reference sequence). CDR3 coding DNA: TGTGCCAGTAGTATAAGCCGGGGACTCCCGGGCTATGGCTACACCTTC. This encodes CASSISRGLPGYGYTF.